This T cell receptor beta chain was identified during a study of neoadjuvant nivolumab and ipilimumab in lung cancer. Study background: Nivolumab 3 mg/kg was given days 1, 15 and 29, plus ipilimumab 1 mg/kg day 1 in combination.

As regards this clone: Its specificity is not known.

Trimming took 4 bases from V and 8 from J; bases not matched to a gene: 4. The CDR3 contains 12 residues. Germline CDR1 reads MNHNS; CDR2 reads SASEGT. Profiling relied on immunoSEQ multiplex PCR, and the TCRdb table lists in-frame clones only, not all of them. This sample has under 50,000 clones; around nine tenths occur once, and the top ten carry 3.7%. Overall study findings and caveats: Resected tumors had greater TCR richness and clonality than uninvolved lung. Higher pretherapy blood TCR richness went with higher resected-tumor richness. Only two of four nivolumab-treated tumors gained richness and clonality by surgery.

This sample comprised blood, obtained before neoadjuvant nivolumab, alone or with ipilimumab. The chain employs TRBV6-1 and TRBJ1-2; 7 bases line up with TRBD1. The clonotype comes from an adult with non-small cell lung cancer. Some clones in this sample may be carry-over from other donors' samples. The CDR3 region is CASSGGTVGYTF. The CDR3 nucleotides read TGTGCCAGCAGTGGAGGGACAGTCGGCTACACCTTC.